The clone carrying this T cell receptor beta chain occurred a few times. This entry comes from a study of T cells in Graves' hyperthyroidism and ophthalmopathy. Amplification of TCR beta CDR3 regions was performed using RNA transcripts as template. The HTBI set primed first-round TCR CDR3 RT-PCR. TCRdb redid the calling of the multiplex PCR reads with MiXCR, one entry per CDR3 protein. The data contain about 360,000 distinct CDR3 sequences, roughly 12% of them singletons. About 10 ml fresh peripheral blood yielded the PBMCs. Trimming took 3 bases from V and 7 from J, leaving 13 bases between them. This CDR3 is built from 14 residues. From germline, CDR1 is LNHDA and CDR2 SQIVND (reference sequence).

The sequence derives from a man in his thirties or forties with Graves' hyperthyroidism that later progressed to Graves' ophthalmopathy. The sequencing input was blood. The chain carries TRBV19 and TRBJ2-1, with D perhaps TRBD1 or TRBD2 (5 bases each). The CDR3 sequence is CASSILPGRNEQFF. The CDR3 DNA is TGTGCCAGTAGTATCCTACCGGGGCGGAATGAGCAGTTCTTC.